The rows below give T cell receptor beta chains drawn from one sample of a study of blood T cell repertoires in COVID-19. TCRdb's copy holds only in-frame clones and misses some; the assay was immunoSEQ multiplex PCR. The sample consists of about 400,000 clones, around 89% of them appearing once. Sequencing was performed on peripheral blood. The receptors were gathered from a woman in her 30s with acute or convalescent COVID-19. Each CDR3 is given with its conserved first and last residue. Fields, in order: D gene, J gene, V gene, clone size, CDR3 DNA, CDR3 protein. The D gene is left open where the match is weak. Size tells how often a clone was seen (once, few, many) or the class of an expanded clone, and some rows leave it out.

>TRBD2|TRBJ2-7|TRBV6-1|.
TGTGCCAGCAGTGTAGCTAGCGGGACACCTCGGGAGCAGTACTTC
CASSVASGTPREQYF
>TRBD2|TRBJ2-3|TRBV5-1|.
TGCGCCAGCAGCTTGGCTGCGGGGGGGCCAACAGATACGCAGTATTTT
CASSLAAGGPTDTQYF
>.|TRBJ2-7|TRBV5-1|.
TGCGCCAGCAGCTTGGCCAGTTCCTACGAGCAGTACTTC
CASSLASSYEQYF
>.|TRBJ2-2|TRBV6-1|.
TGTGCCAGCAGTGCGAAATACCGGGGGATATACACCGGGGAGCTGTTTTTT
CASSAKYRGIYTGELFF
>TRBD2|TRBJ2-5|TRBV5-1|.
TGCGCCAGCAGCCATCTTGAAGCTAGCGGGGGGGACGATCAGTACTTC
CASSHLEASGGDDQYF
>.|TRBJ2-3|TRBV2|.
TGTGCCAGCAGTCCACAGGGAGATGGCACAGATACGCAGTATTTT
CASSPQGDGTDTQYF
>.|TRBJ1-3|TRBV4-2|.
TGTGCCAGCAGCCTGGTGGAGTCCTCCACCTCTGGAAACACCATATATTTT
CASSLVESSTSGNTIYF
>.|TRBJ2-7|TRBV30|.
TGTGCCTGGAGTTTAGGCGAGGCCTCCTACGAGCAGTACTTC
CAWSLGEASYEQYF
>TRBD2|TRBJ2-7|TRBV6-6|.
TGTGCCAGCAGTCCCTCCGGGCTAGCGGGGATCGTGAGTGGGCACGAGCAGTACTTC
CASSPSGLAGIVSGHEQYF
>TRBD1|TRBJ1-2|TRBV5-1|.
TGCGCCAGCAGCTTGCTATCTCAGGGGGATGGCTACACCTTC
CASSLLSQGDGYTF
>.|TRBJ1-1|TRBV18|.
TGTGCCAGCTCACCCCAGAGGGAGTTAAACACTGAAGCTTTCTTT
CASSPQRELNTEAFF
>.|TRBJ1-3|TRBV4-1|once
TGCGCCAGCAGTCCTGCGGGAGCTGGAAACACCATATATTTT
CASSPAGAGNTIYF
>TRBD2|TRBJ2-7|TRBV6-5|.
TGTGCCAGCAGTACGGGACTAGCGGGGGGGCGCGAGCAGTACTTC
CASSTGLAGGREQYF
>.|TRBJ2-5|TRBV28|once
TGTGCCAGCGATGGGGGGATCACCCAAGAGACCCAGTACTTC
CASDGGITQETQYF
>.|TRBJ1-5|TRBV30|few
TGTGCCTGGAGCGCCGGGAGGGGGAGCAATCAGCCCCAGCATTTT
CAWSAGRGSNQPQHF
>TRBD1|TRBJ2-2|TRBV6-5|.
TGTGCCAGCAGACCTGGACAGGGGGTCACCGGGGAGCTGTTTTTT
CASRPGQGVTGELFF
>.|TRBJ2-1|TRBV9|.
TGTGCCAGCAGCCCCCGAAGGGGTGAGCAGTTCTTC
CASSPRRGEQFF
>TRBD2|TRBJ2-5|TRBV28|.
TGTGCCAGCAGTTTTCGTGGGGGGGTGATTCTCCAAGAGACCCAGTACTTC
CASSFRGGVILQETQYF
>TRBD2|TRBJ2-5|TRBV24-1|.
TGTGCCACCAGTGACAGGAGCGGGGGGTTACCCCAAGAGACCCAGTACTTC
CATSDRSGGLPQETQYF
>TRBD1|TRBJ1-1|TRBV10-3|.
TGTGCCATCAGTGAGTCGATTACTGACAGGGGGGACGCTGAAGCTTTCTTT
CAISESITDRGDAEAFF
>TRBD1|TRBJ2-7|TRBV29-1|.
TGCAGCGTGACAACAGGGGACGCCTACGAGCAGTACTTC
CSVTTGDAYEQYF
>.|TRBJ1-6|TRBV2|.
TGTGCCAGCAGACCTACAACGCCGGGAAATTCACCCCTCCACTTT
CASRPTTPGNSPLHF
>.|TRBJ1-1|TRBV28|few
TGTGCCAGCAGTTTAGGGGGGGGGTATACTGAAGCTTTCTTT
CASSLGGGYTEAFF
>TRBD2|TRBJ2-7|TRBV18|.
TGTGCCAGCTCACCGGGGCGGGGGGGCTACGAGCAGTACTTC
CASSPGRGGYEQYF
>TRBD1|TRBJ2-1|TRBV5-1|.
TGCGCCAGCAGGCCTCAGGGGGCCCAATGGGACAATGAGCAGTTCTTC
CASRPQGAQWDNEQFF
>.|TRBJ1-1|TRBV6-5|.
TGTGCCAGCAGAGGACAGAACACTGAAGCTTTCTTT
CASRGQNTEAFF
>TRBD2|TRBJ2-5|TRBV7-8|.
TGTGCCAGCAGCTTGGGCCCAGGACTAGCGGGGGGTCTCGAGACCCAGTACTTC
CASSLGPGLAGGLETQYF
>TRBD1|TRBJ2-5|TRBV23-1|.
TGCGCCAGCAGTCAAAGGGGACAGGGAGGAGAGACCCAGTACTTC
CASSQRGQGGETQYF
>.|TRBJ1-2|TRBV2|.
TGTGCCAGCAGTGAAGCGGTCAGCGGGTATGGCTACACCTTC
CASSEAVSGYGYTF